Below, 16 T cell receptor beta chains from the same sample are listed, as sequenced in a study of post-analysis software for immune sequencing data. Unique molecular identifiers featured in each of the TCR beta cDNA libraries. TCRdb processed the PCR reads anew with MiXCR; each CDR3 protein has one entry. This sample has fewer than 700,000 distinct CDR3 sequences, with around 40% found just once. Overall study findings and caveats: Roughly 5 TRBV segments, TRBV5-6, TRBV5-1 and TRBV20-1 among them, were found more frequent in patients than controls.

Their antigens are not known. Material for sequencing was blood. The receptors stem from a girl between 10 and 17 years old with multiple sclerosis.

The gene calls are TRBV20-1 and TRBJ1-1, with 9 bases lining up with TRBD1. CDR3 length: 14 residues. With 1 base clipped from V and 5 bases from J, the junction kept 5 bases outside the gene matches. Germline CDR1 is DFQATT and CDR2 is SNEGSKA (reference sequence). CDR3 region: CSARVGQGATEAFF. DNA of the CDR3: TGCAGTGCTAGAGTGGGACAGGGAGCTACTGAAGCTTTCTTT.

The genes are TRBV4-1 and TRBJ2-7; D possibly uses TRBD1 or TRBD2 (5 bases each). This CDR3 has 15 residues. The germline V and J ends were trimmed by 3 bases and 3 bases, with 15 bases remaining between them. CDR1 is MGHRA and CDR2 is YSYEKL in the germline V gene. The CDR3 loop reads CASSHLGTANYEQYF. CDR3 nucleotide sequence: TGCGCCAGCAGCCACCTCGGGACCGCCAACTACGAGCAGTACTTC.

The chain employs TRBV6-6 and TRBJ1-2, with a possible D match to TRBD1 (5 bases). The CDR3 consists of 17 residues. V was pared by 2 bases and J by 5 bases, with 21 bases between. The germline gives CDR1 MNHNY, CDR2 SVGAGI (reference sequence). The CDR3 spells CASSYEEGRFGAYGYTF. For the CDR3, the DNA is TGTGCCAGCAGTTACGAGGAGGGGAGATTCGGGGCGTATGGCTACACCTTC.

The chain uses TRBV7-9 and TRBJ2-1; D unresolved. Germline V gene sequence: CDR1 SEHNR, CDR2 FQNEAQ (reference sequence). This CDR3 comprises 17 residues. Trimming stripped 4 bases from V and 0 bases from J, with 16 bases between. The CDR3 bases are TGTGCCAGCAGCTCCCCAACCGGCGCGAGCTCCTACAATGAGCAGTTCTTC. It specifies CASSSPTGASSYNEQFF.

This chain uses TRBV6-5 with TRBJ2-5, with TRBD1 identical over 9 bases. The CDR3 spans 16 residues. Germline V lookup: CDR1 MNHEY, CDR2 SVGAGI. J gave up 5 bases and V 0 bases, and 7 bases lay outside the gene matches. The CDR3 region is CASSYSLGQGWETQYF. DNA for the CDR3: TGTGCCAGCAGTTACTCGTTGGGACAGGGTTGGGAGACCCAGTACTTC.

The V gene is TRBV12-3 or TRBV12-4, the J gene TRBJ2-3; 9 bases match TRBD2. Trimming cost V 5 bases and J 5 bases; bases outside gene matches: 14. The CDR3 is 17 amino acids. The CDR3 loop is CASSPVGGLAGGDTQYF. The CDR3 DNA is TGTGCCAGCAGTCCCGTCGGGGGACTAGCAGGTGGAGATACGCAGTATTTT.

CDR3 residues: CAVTSGSLDEQFF. CDR3 DNA sequence: TGTGCCGTTACTAGCGGGAGTCTCGATGAGCAGTTCTTC. J is TRBJ2-1 and V is TRBV24-1; 11 bases align to TRBD2. The length of the CDR3 is 13 residues. J lost 8 bases, V lost 12 bases, and 8 bases had no gene match. Germline lookup yields CDR1 KGHDR and CDR2 SFDVKD.

This clonotype has only a few counts. J is TRBJ2-1 and V is TRBV20-1; perhaps D is TRBD1 or TRBD2 (5 bases each). CDR3 length: 16 residues. V was cut by 0 bases and J by 0 bases, with 12 bases left in between. The germline CDR1 and CDR2 sequences are DFQATT and SNEGSKA (reference sequence). CDR3 coding DNA: TGCAGTGCTAGAGATCTCCGGGGCCTCTCCTACAATGAGCAGTTCTTC. It codes for CSARDLRGLSYNEQFF.

The chain couples TRBV20-1 to TRBJ1-5; D remains unclear. The CDR3 length is 13 residues. The V gene's germline CDR1 is DFQATT and CDR2 SNEGSKA (reference sequence). The germline V and J ends were trimmed by 6 bases and 3 bases, with 12 bases remaining between them. The chain's CDR3 is CSAHPTPNQPQHF. Here the CDR3 DNA reads TGCAGTGCGCACCCCACCCCCAATCAGCCCCAGCATTTT.

V and J are TRBV5-6 and TRBJ2-3, with 11 bases aligning to TRBD2. The CDR3 is 16 residues long. In germline, CDR1 is SGHDT, CDR2 YYEEEE. The ends lost 0 bases at V and 5 bases at J; junction bases unmatched: 5. This CDR3 reads CASSLGLGTSGDTQYF. The CDR3 DNA is TGTGCCAGCAGCTTGGGGTTGGGGACTAGCGGAGATACGCAGTATTTT.

Points on this clonotype: A junction end diverges from the germline sequence, so it may reflect a read error. This sequence joins TRBV3-1 and TRBJ1-4; D is possibly TRBD1 (6 bases). This CDR3 spans 16 amino acids. Germline CDR1 LGHDT, CDR2 YNNKEL (reference sequence). Here the CDR3 reads CASSQVPQGPNGKLFF. The CDR3 bases are TGTGCCAGCAGCCAGGTACCACAGGGACCTAATGGAAAACTGTTTTTT.

V gene TRBV7-2 combines with J gene TRBJ2-1; 10 bases align to TRBD2. The V gene's germline CDR1 is SGHTA and CDR2 FQGNSA. V shed 5 bases, J shed 8 bases, and the junction held 9 bases outside the gene matches. The CDR3 spans 15 residues. CDR3 region: CASSLSSGSFDEQFF. In nucleotides, the CDR3 is TGTGCCAGCAGCCTATCTAGCGGGAGTTTCGATGAGCAGTTCTTC.

The chain is built from TRBV20-1 and TRBJ2-1, with D uncertain. CDR1 and CDR2 from the germline V gene are DFQATT and SNEGSKA (reference sequence). V lost 2 bases, J lost 6 bases, and 5 bases lay in between. This CDR3 has 11 amino acids. In nucleotides, the CDR3 is TGCAGTGCTAGACTCGGCAATGAGCAGTTCTTC. Its translation is CSARLGNEQFF.

Turning to this clonotype: Just one base apart from a much larger clone, this may be a read error. The chain links TRBV5-1 to TRBJ2-1; TRBD2 agrees at 11 bases. The DNA end is a closer match to TRBJ2-7, so the J assignment may be wrong. The CDR3 covers 15 residues. The germline gives CDR1 SGHRS, CDR2 YFSETQ. The CDR3 region is CASSFLAGGENEQYF. CDR3 sequence (DNA): TGCGCCAGCAGCTTTCTAGCGGGGGGTGAAAATGAGCAGTACTTC.

The chain joins TRBV13 to TRBJ2-4; tentatively, D is TRBD2 (5 bases). The CDR3 is made up of 13 amino acids. The ends were cut back, 0 bases at V and 13 bases at J, with 13 bases in the middle. CDR1 is PRHDT and CDR2 is FYEKMQ in the germline V gene (reference sequence). CDR3 in DNA: TGTGCCAGCAGCTTAGGCGAAGGGAGCAAGCAGTACTTC. This encodes CASSLGEGSKQYF.

This clonotype was picked up a small number of times. The chain recombines TRBV4-1 with TRBJ2-6, with unresolved D. The V gene's germline CDR1 is MGHRA and CDR2 YSYEKL. The CDR3 extends over 13 amino acids. Between the trimmed V and J ends, which lost 4 bases and 4 bases, there was a span of 5 bases. The CDR3 spells CASSRGGANVLTF. The CDR3 DNA sequence: TGCGCCAGCAGCCGGGGAGGGGCCAACGTCCTGACTTTC.